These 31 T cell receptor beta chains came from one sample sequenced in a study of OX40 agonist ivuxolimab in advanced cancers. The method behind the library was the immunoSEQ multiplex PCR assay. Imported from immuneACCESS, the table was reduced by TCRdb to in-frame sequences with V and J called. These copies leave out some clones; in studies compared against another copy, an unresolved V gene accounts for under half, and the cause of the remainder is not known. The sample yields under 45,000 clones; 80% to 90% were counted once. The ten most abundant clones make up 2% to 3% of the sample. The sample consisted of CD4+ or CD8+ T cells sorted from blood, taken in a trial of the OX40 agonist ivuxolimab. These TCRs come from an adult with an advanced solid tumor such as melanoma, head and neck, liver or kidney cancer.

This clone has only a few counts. The CDR3 coding sequence is TGTGCCAGCAGACAGGAGAACACCGGGGAGCTGTTTTTT. Its protein product is CASRQENTGELFF. The chain employs TRBV2 and TRBJ2-2, with D possibly matching TRBD1 (5 bases). The V and J ends lost 6 bases and 1 base respectively, with 6 bases between them. The CDR3 is 13 residues long. The germline V gene has CDR1 SNHLY and CDR2 FYNNEI.

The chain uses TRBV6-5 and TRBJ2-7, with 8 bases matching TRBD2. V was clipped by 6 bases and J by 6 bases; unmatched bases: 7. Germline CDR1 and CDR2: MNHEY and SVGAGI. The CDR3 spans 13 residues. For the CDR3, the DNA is TGTGCCAGCAGCCGAAGCGGGAGCGGCGAGCAGTACGTC. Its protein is CASSRSGSGEQYV.

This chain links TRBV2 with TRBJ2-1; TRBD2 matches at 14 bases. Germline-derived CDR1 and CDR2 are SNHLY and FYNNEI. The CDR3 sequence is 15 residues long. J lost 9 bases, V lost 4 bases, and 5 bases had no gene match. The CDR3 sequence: CASSGLAGGWSEQFF. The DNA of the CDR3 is TGTGCCAGCAGTGGACTAGCGGGAGGGTGGAGTGAGCAGTTCTTC.

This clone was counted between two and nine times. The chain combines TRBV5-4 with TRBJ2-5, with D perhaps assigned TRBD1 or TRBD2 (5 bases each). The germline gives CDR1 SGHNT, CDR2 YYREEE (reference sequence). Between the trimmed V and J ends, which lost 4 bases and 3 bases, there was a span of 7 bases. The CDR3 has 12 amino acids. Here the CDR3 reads CASSRDEETQYF. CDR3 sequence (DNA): TGTGCCAGCAGCCGGGACGAAGAGACCCAGTACTTC.

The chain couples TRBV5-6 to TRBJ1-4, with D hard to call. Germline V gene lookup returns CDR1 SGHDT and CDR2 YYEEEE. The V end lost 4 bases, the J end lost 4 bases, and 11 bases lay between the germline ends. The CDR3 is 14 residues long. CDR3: CASSAVGFNEKLFF. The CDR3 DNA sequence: TGTGCCAGCAGCGCCGTAGGTTTTAATGAAAAACTGTTTTTT. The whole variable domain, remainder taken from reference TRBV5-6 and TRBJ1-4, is DAGVTQSPTHLIKTRGQQVTLRCSPKSGHDTVSWYQQALGQGPQFIFQYYEEEERQRGNFPDRFSGHQFPNYSSELNVNALLLGDSALYLCASSAVGFNEKLFFGSGTQLSVL.

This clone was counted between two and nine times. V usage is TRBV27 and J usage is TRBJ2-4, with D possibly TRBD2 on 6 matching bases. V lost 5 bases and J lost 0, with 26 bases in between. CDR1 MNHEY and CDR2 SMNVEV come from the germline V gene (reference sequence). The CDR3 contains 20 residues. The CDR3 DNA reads TGTGCCAGCAGTCCTCCGCGGGTAGCGGAGGCTGTTCTAGCCAAAAACATTCAGTACTTC. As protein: CASSPPRVAEAVLAKNIQYF.

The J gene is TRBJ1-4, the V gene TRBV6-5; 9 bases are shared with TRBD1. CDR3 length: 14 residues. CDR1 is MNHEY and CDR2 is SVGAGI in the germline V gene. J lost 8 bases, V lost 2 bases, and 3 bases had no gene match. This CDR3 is CASSYDRGGEKLFF. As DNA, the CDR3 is TGTGCCAGCAGTTACGACAGGGGGGGAGAAAAACTGTTTTTT.

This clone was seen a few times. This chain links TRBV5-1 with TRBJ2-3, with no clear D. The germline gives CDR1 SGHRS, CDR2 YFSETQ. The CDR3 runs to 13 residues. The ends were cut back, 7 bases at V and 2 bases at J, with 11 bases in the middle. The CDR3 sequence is CASRRVFTDTQYF. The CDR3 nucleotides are TGCGCCAGCCGTAGAGTCTTCACAGATACGCAGTATTTT.

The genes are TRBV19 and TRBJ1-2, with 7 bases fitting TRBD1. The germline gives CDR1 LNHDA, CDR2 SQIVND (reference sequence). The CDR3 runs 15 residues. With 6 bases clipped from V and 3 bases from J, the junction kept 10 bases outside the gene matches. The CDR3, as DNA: TGTGCCAGTAGCGATGGACAGGTGGAACACTATGGCTACACCTTC. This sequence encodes CASSDGQVEHYGYTF.

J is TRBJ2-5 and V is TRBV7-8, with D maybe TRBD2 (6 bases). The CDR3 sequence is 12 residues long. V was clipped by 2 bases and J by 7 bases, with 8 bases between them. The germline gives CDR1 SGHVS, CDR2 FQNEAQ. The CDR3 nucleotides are TGTGCCAGCAGCTTACTGGGAGGGACCCAGTACTTC. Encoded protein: CASSLLGGTQYF.

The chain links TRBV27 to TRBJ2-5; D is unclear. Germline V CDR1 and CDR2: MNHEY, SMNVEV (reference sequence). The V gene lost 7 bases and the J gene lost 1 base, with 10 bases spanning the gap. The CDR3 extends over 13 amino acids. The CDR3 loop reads CASTPRTQETQYF. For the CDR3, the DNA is TGTGCCAGCACTCCTAGGACCCAAGAGACCCAGTACTTC.

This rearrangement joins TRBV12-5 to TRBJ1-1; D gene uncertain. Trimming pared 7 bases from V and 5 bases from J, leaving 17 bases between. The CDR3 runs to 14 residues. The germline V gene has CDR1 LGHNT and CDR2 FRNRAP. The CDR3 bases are TGTGCTAGTGTCGCGAGATACAGCTGGACTGAAGCTTTCTTT. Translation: CASVARYSWTEAFF.

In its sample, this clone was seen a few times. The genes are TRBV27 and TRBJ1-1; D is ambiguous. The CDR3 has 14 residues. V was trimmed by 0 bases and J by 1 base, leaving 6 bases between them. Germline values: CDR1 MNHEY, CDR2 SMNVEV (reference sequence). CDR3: CASSLSWANTEAFF. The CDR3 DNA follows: TGTGCCAGCAGTTTATCTTGGGCGAACACTGAAGCTTTCTTT.

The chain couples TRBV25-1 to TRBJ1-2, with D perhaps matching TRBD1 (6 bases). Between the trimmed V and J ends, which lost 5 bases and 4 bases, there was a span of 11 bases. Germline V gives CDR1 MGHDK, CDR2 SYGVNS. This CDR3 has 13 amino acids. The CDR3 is CASSPGAGYGYTF. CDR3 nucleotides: TGTGCCAGCAGTCCGGGGGCCGGCTATGGCTACACCTTC.

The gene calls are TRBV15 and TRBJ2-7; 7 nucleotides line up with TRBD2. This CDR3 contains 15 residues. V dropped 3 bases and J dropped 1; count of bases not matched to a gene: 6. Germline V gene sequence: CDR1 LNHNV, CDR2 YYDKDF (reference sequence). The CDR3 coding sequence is TGTGCCACCAGCAGGGGGGGGGTAGGTTCCTACGAGCAGTACGTC. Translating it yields CATSRGGVGSYEQYV.

DNA of the CDR3: TGCGCCAGCAGCTCCGGGACTAGCGGGTCCTACGAGCAGTACTTC. This codes for CASSSGTSGSYEQYF. This chain links TRBV5-1 with TRBJ2-7; TRBD2 matches at 12 bases. V shed 3 bases and J 1 base; nucleotides not matched to a gene: 2. This CDR3 comprises 15 residues. Germline-derived CDR1 and CDR2 are SGHRS and YFSETQ.

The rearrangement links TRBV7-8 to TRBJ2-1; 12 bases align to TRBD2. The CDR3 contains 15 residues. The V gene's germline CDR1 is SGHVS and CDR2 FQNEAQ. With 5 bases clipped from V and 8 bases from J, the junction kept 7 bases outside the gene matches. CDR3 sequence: CASSRLAGVVDEQFF. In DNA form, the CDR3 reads TGTGCCAGCAGCCGACTAGCGGGAGTAGTCGATGAGCAGTTCTTC.

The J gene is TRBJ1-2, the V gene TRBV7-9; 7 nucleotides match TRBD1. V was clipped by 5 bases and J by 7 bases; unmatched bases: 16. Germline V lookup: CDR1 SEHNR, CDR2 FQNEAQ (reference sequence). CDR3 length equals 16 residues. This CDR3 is CASSPRTGVVVGGYTF. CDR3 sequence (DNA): TGTGCCAGCAGCCCAAGGACAGGCGTGGTTGTTGGTGGCTACACCTTC.

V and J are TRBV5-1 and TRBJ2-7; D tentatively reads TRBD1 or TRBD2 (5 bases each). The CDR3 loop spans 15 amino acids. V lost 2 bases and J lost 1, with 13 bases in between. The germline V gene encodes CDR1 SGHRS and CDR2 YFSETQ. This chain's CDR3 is CASSFTGTASYEQYF. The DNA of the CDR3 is TGCGCCAGCAGCTTTACCGGGACGGCATCCTACGAGCAGTACTTC.

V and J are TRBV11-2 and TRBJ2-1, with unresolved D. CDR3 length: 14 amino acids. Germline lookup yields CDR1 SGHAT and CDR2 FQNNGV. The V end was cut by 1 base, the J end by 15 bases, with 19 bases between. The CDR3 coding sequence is TGTGCCAGCAGCTTAGTTGCGGCGAAAGATCCCCCGTTCTTC. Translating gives CASSLVAAKDPPFF.

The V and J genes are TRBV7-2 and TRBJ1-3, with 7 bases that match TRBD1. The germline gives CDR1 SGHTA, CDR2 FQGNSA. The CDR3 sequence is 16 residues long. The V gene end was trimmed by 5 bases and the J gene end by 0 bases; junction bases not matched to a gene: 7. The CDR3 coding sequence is TGTGCCAGCAGCCAGGGGGGAGCATACTCTGGAAACACCATATATTTT. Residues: CASSQGGAYSGNTIYF.

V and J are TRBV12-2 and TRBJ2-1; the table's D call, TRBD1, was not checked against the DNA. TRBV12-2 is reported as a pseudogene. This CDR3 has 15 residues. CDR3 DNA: TGTGCAAGTCGCTTAGCTTCACAGGGGTGGGATGAGCAGTTCTTC. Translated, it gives CASRLASQGWDEQFF.

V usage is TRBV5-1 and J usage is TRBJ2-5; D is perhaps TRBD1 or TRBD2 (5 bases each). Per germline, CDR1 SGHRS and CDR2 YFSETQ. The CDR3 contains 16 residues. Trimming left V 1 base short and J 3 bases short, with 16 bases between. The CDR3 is CASSLFSVRGEETQYF. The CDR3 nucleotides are TGCGCCAGCAGCTTGTTTTCCGTGAGGGGTGAAGAGACCCAGTACTTC.

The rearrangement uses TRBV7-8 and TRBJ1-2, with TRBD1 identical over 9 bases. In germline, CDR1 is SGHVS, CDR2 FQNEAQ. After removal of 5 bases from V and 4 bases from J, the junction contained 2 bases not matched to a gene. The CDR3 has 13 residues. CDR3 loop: CASSQTGGYGYTF. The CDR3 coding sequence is TGTGCCAGCAGCCAGACAGGGGGCTATGGCTACACCTTC. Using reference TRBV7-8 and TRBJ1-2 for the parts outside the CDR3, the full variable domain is GAGVSQSPRYKVAKRGQDVALRCDPISGHVSLFWYQQALGQGPEFLTYFQNEAQLDKSGLPSDRFFAERPEGSVSTLKIQRTQQEDSAVYLCASSQTGGYGYTFGSGTRLTVV.

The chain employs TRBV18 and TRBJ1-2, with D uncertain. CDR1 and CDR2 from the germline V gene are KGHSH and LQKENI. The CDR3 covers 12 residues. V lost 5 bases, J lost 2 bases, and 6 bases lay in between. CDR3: CASSGRNYGYTF. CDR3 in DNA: TGTGCCAGCTCAGGCAGAAACTATGGCTACACCTTC.

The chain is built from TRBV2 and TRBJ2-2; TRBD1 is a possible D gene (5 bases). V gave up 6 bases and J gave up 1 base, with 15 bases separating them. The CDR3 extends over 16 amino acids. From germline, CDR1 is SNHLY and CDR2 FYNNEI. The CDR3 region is CASRDRPRGNTGELFF. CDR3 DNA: TGTGCCAGCAGAGACAGACCGAGAGGGAACACCGGGGAGCTGTTTTTT.

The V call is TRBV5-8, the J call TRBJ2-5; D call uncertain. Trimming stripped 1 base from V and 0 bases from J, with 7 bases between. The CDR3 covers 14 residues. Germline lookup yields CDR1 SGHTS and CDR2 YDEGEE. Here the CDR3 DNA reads TGTGCCAGCAGCTTGTCCGGAAACCAAGAGACCCAGTACTTC. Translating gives CASSLSGNQETQYF.

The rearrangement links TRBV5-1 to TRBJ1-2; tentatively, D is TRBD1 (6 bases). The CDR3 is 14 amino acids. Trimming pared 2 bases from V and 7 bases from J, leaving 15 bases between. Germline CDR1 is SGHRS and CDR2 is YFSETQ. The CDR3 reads CASSLQGSGVGYTF. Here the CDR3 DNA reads TGCGCCAGCAGCTTACAGGGTTCTGGAGTTGGCTACACCTTC.

CDR3 coding DNA: TGTGCCAGCTCACCAACAGGGTCTGGCGAGCAGTACTTC. This codes for CASSPTGSGEQYF. The chain is built from TRBV18 and TRBJ2-7; D is perhaps TRBD1 (6 bases). V was cut by 2 bases and J by 6 bases, with 11 bases left in between. From germline, CDR1 is KGHSH and CDR2 LQKENI. This CDR3 is built from 13 residues. The variable domain in full, with the rest retrieved from reference TRBV18 and TRBJ2-7, is NAGVMQNPRHLVRRRGQEARLRCSPMKGHSHVYWYRQLPEEGLKFMVYLQKENIIDESGMPKERFSAEFPKEGPSILRIQQVVRGDSAAYFCASSPTGSGEQYFGPGTRLTVT.

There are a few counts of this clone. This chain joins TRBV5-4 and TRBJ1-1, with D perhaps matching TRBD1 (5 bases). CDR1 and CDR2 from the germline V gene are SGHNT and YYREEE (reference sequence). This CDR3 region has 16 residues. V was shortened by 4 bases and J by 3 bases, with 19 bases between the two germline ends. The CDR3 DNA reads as TGTGCCAGCAGCCGGGGGGGTTGGAGTTTTGACACTGAAGCTTTCTTT. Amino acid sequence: CASSRGGWSFDTEAFF.

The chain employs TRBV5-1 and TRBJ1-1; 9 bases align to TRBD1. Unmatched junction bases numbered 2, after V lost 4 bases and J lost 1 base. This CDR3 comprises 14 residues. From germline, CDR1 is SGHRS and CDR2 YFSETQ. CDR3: CASSVDRGNTEAFF. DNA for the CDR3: TGCGCCAGCAGCGTGGACAGGGGGAACACTGAAGCTTTCTTT.